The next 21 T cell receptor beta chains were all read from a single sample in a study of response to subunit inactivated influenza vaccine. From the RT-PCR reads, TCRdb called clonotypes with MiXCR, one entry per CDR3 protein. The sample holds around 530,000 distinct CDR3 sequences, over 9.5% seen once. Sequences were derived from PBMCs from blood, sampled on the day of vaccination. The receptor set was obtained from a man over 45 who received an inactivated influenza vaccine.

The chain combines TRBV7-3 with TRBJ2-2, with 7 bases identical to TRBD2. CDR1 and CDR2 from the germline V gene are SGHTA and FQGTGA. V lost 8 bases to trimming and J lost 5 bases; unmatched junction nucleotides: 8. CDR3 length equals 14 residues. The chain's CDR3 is CASSRTRDTGELFF. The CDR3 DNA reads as TGTGCCAGCTCGAGGACTAGAGATACCGGGGAGCTGTTTTTT.

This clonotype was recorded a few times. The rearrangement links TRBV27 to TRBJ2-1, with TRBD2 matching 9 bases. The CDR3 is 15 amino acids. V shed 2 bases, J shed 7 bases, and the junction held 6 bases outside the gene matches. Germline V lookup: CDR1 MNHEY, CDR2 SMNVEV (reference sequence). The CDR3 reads CASSLISGGANEQFF. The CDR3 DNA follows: TGTGCCAGCAGTTTAATTAGCGGGGGAGCTAATGAGCAGTTCTTC.

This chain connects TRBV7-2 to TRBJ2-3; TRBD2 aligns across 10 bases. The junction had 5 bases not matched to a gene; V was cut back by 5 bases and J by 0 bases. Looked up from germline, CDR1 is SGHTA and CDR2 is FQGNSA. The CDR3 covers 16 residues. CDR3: CASSQTSGASTDTQYF. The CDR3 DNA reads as TGTGCCAGCAGCCAAACTAGCGGGGCCAGCACAGATACGCAGTATTTT.

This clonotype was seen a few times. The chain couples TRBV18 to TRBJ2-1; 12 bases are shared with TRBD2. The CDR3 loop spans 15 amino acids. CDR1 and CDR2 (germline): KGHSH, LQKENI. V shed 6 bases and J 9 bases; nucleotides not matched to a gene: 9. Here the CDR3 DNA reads TGTGCCAGCTCGCCGACTAGCGGGAGAAACGGTGAGCAGTTCTTC. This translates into CASSPTSGRNGEQFF.

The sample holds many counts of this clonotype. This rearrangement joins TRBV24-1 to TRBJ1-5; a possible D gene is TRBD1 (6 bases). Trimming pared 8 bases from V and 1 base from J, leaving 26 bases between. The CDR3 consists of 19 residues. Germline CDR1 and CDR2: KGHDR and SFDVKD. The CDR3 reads CATKAEPDSEGLSNQPQHF. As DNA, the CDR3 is TGTGCCACCAAAGCAGAACCGGACAGTGAGGGTTTGAGCAATCAGCCCCAGCATTTT.

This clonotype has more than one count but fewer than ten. The CDR3 bases are TGCAGTGCTAAATCAGGGGATCAGCCCCAGCATTTT. Its protein is CSAKSGDQPQHF. The chain has TRBV20-1 and TRBJ1-5, with D perhaps matching TRBD1 (6 bases). Between the trimmed V and J ends, which lost 4 bases and 5 bases, there was a span of 9 bases. CDR1 is DFQATT and CDR2 is SNEGSKA in the germline V gene (reference sequence). CDR3 length: 12 residues.

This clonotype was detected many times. CDR3 bases: TGCAGTGCTAGGAGACTAGCGGGAGGTATCTACAATGAGCAGTTCTTC. It encodes CSARRLAGGIYNEQFF. The chain employs TRBV20-1 and TRBJ2-1, with 13 bases aligning to TRBD2. The V gene end was trimmed by 3 bases and the J gene end by 3 bases; junction bases not matched to a gene: 5. Germline V CDR1 and CDR2: DFQATT, SNEGSKA (reference sequence). CDR3 length: 16 residues.

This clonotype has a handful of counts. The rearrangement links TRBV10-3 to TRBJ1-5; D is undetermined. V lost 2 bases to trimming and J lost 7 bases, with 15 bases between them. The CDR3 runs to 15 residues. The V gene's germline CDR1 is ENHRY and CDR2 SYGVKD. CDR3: CAISEGLPRGQPQHF. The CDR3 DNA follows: TGTGCCATCAGTGAGGGACTCCCGAGAGGGCAGCCCCAGCATTTT.

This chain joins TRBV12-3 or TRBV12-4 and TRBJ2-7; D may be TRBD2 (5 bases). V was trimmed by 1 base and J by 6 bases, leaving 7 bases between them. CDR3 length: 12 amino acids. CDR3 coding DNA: TGTGCCAGCAGTTTAGGGACTCCCGAGCAGTACTTC. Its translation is CASSLGTPEQYF.

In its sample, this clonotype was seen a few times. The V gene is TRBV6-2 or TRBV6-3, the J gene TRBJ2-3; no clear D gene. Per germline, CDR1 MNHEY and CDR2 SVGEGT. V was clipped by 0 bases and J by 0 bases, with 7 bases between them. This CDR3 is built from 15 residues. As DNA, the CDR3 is TGTGCCAGCAGTTACTCGACGCAGAGCACAGATACGCAGTATTTT. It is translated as CASSYSTQSTDTQYF.

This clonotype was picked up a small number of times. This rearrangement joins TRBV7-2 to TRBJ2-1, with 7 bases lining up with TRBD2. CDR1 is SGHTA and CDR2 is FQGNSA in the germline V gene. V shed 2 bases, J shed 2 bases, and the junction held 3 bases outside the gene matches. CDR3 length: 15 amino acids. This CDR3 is CASSLLAAAYNEQFF. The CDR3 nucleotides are TGTGCCAGCAGCTTACTAGCGGCTGCCTACAATGAGCAGTTCTTC.

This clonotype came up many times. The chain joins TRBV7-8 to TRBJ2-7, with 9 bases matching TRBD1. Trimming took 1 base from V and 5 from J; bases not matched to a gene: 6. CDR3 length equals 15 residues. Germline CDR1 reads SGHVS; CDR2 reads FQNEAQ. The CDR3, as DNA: TGTGCCAGCAGCTTAGAATCGGACAGGGGACACGAGCAGTACTTC. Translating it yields CASSLESDRGHEQYF.

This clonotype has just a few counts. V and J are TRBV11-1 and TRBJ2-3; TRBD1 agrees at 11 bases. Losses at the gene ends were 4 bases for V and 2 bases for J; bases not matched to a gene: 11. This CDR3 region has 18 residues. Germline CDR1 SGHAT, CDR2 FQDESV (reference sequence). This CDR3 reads CASSYSYGQGAYTDTQYF. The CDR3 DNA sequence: TGTGCCAGCAGCTATTCCTATGGACAGGGGGCTTACACAGATACGCAGTATTTT.

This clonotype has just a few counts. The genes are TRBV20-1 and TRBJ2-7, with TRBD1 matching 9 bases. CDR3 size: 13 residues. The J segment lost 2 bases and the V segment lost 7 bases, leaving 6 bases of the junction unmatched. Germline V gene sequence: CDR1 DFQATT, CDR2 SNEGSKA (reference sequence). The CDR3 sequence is CSVGQGAPYEQYF. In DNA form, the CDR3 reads TGCAGTGTGGGACAGGGAGCCCCCTACGAGCAGTACTTC.

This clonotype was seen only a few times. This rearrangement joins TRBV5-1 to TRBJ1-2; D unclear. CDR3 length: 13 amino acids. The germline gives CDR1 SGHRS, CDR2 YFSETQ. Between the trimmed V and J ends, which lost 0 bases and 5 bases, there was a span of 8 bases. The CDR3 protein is CASSLGQPYGYTF. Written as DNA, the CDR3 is TGCGCCAGCAGCTTGGGGCAACCTTATGGCTACACCTTC.

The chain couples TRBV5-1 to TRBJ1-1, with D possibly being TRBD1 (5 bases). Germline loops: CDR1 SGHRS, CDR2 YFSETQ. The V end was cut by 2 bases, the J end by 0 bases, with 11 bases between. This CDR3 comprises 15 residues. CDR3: CASSFGGGLNTEAFF. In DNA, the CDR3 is TGCGCCAGCAGCTTTGGCGGGGGACTGAACACTGAAGCTTTCTTT.

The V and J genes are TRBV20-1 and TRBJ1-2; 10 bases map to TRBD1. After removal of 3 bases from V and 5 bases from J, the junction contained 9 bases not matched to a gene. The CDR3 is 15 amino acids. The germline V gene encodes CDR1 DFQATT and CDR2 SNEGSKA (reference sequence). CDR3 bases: TGCAGTGCTAGGGGCCTGGGACAGGGGCTATATGGCTACACCTTC. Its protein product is CSARGLGQGLYGYTF.

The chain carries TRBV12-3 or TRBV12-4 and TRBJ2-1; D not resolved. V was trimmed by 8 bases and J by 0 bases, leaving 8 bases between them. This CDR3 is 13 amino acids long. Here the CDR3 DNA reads TGTGCCAGCGGAAATCTCTCCTACAATGAGCAGTTCTTC. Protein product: CASGNLSYNEQFF.

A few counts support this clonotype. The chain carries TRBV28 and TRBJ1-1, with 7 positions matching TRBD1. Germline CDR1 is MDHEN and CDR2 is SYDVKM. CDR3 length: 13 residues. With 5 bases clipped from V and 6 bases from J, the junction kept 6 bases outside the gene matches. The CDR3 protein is CASSPPGQPEAFF. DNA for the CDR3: TGTGCCAGCAGTCCACCGGGACAGCCTGAAGCTTTCTTT. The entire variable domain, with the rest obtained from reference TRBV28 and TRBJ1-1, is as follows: DVKVTQSSRYLVKRTGEKVFLECVQDMDHENMFWYRQDPGLGLRLIYFSYDVKMKEKGDIPEGYSVSREKKERFSLILESASTNQTSMYLCASSPPGQPEAFFGQGTRLTVV.

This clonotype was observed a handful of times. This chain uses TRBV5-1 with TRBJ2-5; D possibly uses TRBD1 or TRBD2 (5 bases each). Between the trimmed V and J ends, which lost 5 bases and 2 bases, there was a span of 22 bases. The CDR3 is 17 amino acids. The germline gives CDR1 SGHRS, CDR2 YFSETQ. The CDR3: CASRPMTIGTAQETQYF. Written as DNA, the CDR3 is TGCGCCAGCAGACCTATGACTATCGGGACGGCTCAAGAGACCCAGTACTTC.

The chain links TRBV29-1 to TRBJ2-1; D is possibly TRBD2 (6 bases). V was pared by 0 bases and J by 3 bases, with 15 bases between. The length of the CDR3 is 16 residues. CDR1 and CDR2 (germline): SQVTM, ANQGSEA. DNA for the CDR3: TGCAGCGTTGAAGATCGGGCGGGGCAAAACTACAATGAGCAGTTCTTC. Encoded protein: CSVEDRAGQNYNEQFF.